What follows is one T cell receptor beta chain and its context. Its antigen is not identified. Germline V gives CDR1 SGHRS, CDR2 YFSETQ. CDR3 length equals 15 residues. V gave up 0 bases and J gave up 6 bases, with 16 bases separating them. Here immunoSEQ multiplex PCR was the method, and the copy in TCRdb shows in-frame clones only, minus some. The sample includes about 19,000 clones, about nine tenths of them seen just once. The data were obtained in a study of PD-1 blockade in classical Hodgkin lymphoma. Study results and limitations: Differences between repertoires have undefined causes, possibly disease activity or prior therapy. A reduction in baseline TCR diversity was reportedly seen in newly diagnosed patients relative to healthy donors. Patients who began taking nivolumab under 1 year after ASCT were left out.

In every patient, relapse followed autologous stem cell transplantation, while exposure to brentuximab vedotin differed. The chain recombines TRBV5-1 with TRBJ2-7; D may be TRBD1 (6 bases). The TCR sequence derives from a human donor with classical Hodgkin lymphoma. This sample comprised peripheral blood mononuclear cells (PBMCs), obtained before the second cycle of nivolumab. CDR3 coding DNA: TGCGCCAGCAGCTTGGCGGCAGGGGACGTGCGCGAGCAGTACTTC. Residues: CASSLAAGDVREQYF.